At least ten counts were recorded for the clone carrying this TCR beta chain. Its specificity is not known. The data are from a study of CD8 T cells in ankylosing spondylitis. Study-level findings and limits: Earlier reports found some motif variants in synovial fluid and blood in reactive arthritis.

Germline-derived CDR1 and CDR2 are MNHEY and SMNVEV (reference sequence). This CDR3 contains 16 residues. V shed 4 bases and J 4 bases; nucleotides not matched to a gene: 4. Library preparation for TCR beta used quantitative 5'-RACE with molecular barcodes. MiXCR, applied by TCRdb to the 5' RACE reads, yields one record per CDR3 protein. The sample contains 100,000 to 150,000 distinct CDR3 sequences, 7% of which appear only once. Sequenced material: blood, either unsorted or a sorted T cell fraction (not recorded which). The sequence was obtained from a male donor with ankylosing spondylitis or in good health (not recorded which). This chain connects TRBV27 to TRBJ2-1, with 13 bases matching TRBD2. CDR3 sequence reads: CASSSTSGGVYNEQFF. DNA of the CDR3: TGTGCCAGCAGTTCCACTAGCGGGGGGGTATACAATGAGCAGTTCTTC.